A selection of T cell receptor beta chains follows, all from one sample in a study of cytomegalovirus exposure and HLA in healthy donors. Only in-frame clones appear in the TCRdb table, and some are missing; sequencing was by immunoSEQ multiplex PCR. In total, the table holds approximately 200,000 clones. The sequencing input was PBMCs. Source of these receptors: a boy younger than 18 in good health and CMV-seronegative. The CDR3 runs from the conserved cysteine through the conserved F or W. Fields, in order: V gene, D gene, J gene, CDR3 DNA, CDR3 protein. The D gene is left open where the match is weak.

TRBV28,.,TRBJ1-2,TGTGCCAGCAGGGGGAGCGGTGATCTCTATGGCTACACCTTC,CASRGSGDLYGYTF
TRBV7-3,TRBD2,TRBJ2-1,TGTGCCAGCAGCTCCCTAGCGGGGGGGCGCTATGAGCAGTTCTTC,CASSSLAGGRYEQFF
TRBV6-6,.,TRBJ2-5,TGTGCCAGCAGTTATTTCGGGGAGACCCAGTACTTC,CASSYFGETQYF
TRBV19,TRBD1,TRBJ1-1,TGTGCCAGTAGTATCAGGACAGGGCTTTGGGCTTTCTTT,CASSIRTGLWAFF
TRBV30,TRBD1,TRBJ2-1,TGTGCCTGGAGTGAGGGACAGGGGAGTTTTGTGGAGCAGTTCTTC,CAWSEGQGSFVEQFF
TRBV11-2,.,TRBJ1-3,TGTGCCAGCAGTCACTCTGGAAACACCATATATTTT,CASSHSGNTIYF
TRBV30,.,TRBJ1-2,TGTGCCTGGAGTGAGACAAATCGGAACTATGGCTACACCTTC,CAWSETNRNYGYTF
TRBV7-9,.,TRBJ1-2,TGTGCCTCCTCTATTACGGACTATGGCTACACCTTC,CASSITDYGYTF
TRBV5-4,.,TRBJ2-1,TGTGCCAGCAGCTTGAGGGTGGCACAGGGTTTATTCTTC,CASSLRVAQGLFF
TRBV10-3,.,TRBJ1-4,TGTGCCATCAGTGAAATTGGACAGTCCGCGGTGGGAAAACTGTTTTTT,CAISEIGQSAVGKLFF
TRBV14,.,TRBJ2-5,TGTGCCAGCAGCCAAGGGGGGCCCCAGTACTTC,CASSQGGPQYF
TRBV19,TRBD2,TRBJ2-1,TGTGCCAGTAGTATAGAAGCGGGGTTTAATGAGCAGTTCTTC,CASSIEAGFNEQFF
TRBV4-1,.,TRBJ2-7,TGCGCCAGCAGCCCCAGGCACAGTACCTACGAGCAGTACTTC,CASSPRHSTYEQYF
TRBV4-3,.,TRBJ1-1,TGCGCCAGCAGCCTCAATGACAGGACATATGCTTTCTTT,CASSLNDRTYAFF
TRBV4-1,TRBD2,TRBJ2-2,TGCGCCAGCAGCAAACTTGGACTAGCGGGGGGCCGGAACACCGGGGAGCTGTTTTTT,CASSKLGLAGGRNTGELFF
TRBV10-2,TRBD2,TRBJ2-5,TGCGCCAGCATCCCGGGACTAGCGGAAGAGACCCAGTACTTC,CASIPGLAEETQYF
TRBV6-5,TRBD1,TRBJ1-1,TGTGCCAGCAGTTACTTGGGGACAGGGATCACTGAAGCTTTCTTT,CASSYLGTGITEAFF
TRBV5-5,.,TRBJ1-2,TGTGCCAGCAGCTTGGCCGGGAGAGGCTATGGCTACACCTTC,CASSLAGRGYGYTF
TRBV2,TRBD1,TRBJ2-5,TGTGCCAGCAGTCCAGGACAGGGGGGACAAGAGACCCAGTACTTC,CASSPGQGGQETQYF
TRBV29-1,.,TRBJ2-7,TGCAGCGTTGTTATGGGCACCTACGAGCAGTACTTC,CSVVMGTYEQYF
TRBV7-2,TRBD2,TRBJ2-5,TGTGCCAGCAGCTTACTAAAACTAGCGGGGGGCCAAGAGACCCAGTACTTC,CASSLLKLAGGQETQYF
TRBV27,.,TRBJ2-3,TGTGCCAGCAGTCTGAAACCGGACACTACAGATACGCAGTATTTT,CASSLKPDTTDTQYF
TRBV10-3,TRBD1,TRBJ2-7,TGTGCCATCAGTGGGGGGGACAGGGGACATTCCTACGAGCAGTACTTC,CAISGGDRGHSYEQYF
TRBV29-1,.,TRBJ2-1,TGCAGCGTTGAGCCGGCGGGCGCTAGTGAGCAGTTCTTC,CSVEPAGASEQFF
TRBV30,.,TRBJ1-2,TGTGCCTGGATATCCCTCCTGCGGGGGGTAAACTATGGCTACACCTTC,CAWISLLRGVNYGYTF
TRBV4-1,.,TRBJ1-2,TGCGCCAGCAGCCAAGTTCAGCGGGACGGAGCTAACTATGGCTACACCTTC,CASSQVQRDGANYGYTF
TRBV7-9,TRBD1,TRBJ2-1,TGTGCCAGCAGCTTACCACAGGGGAGAAATGAGCAGTTCTTC,CASSLPQGRNEQFF
TRBV7-2,TRBD1,TRBJ1-1,TGTGCCAGCAGCTTAAATGCGGGACAGGGAATCACTGAAGCTTTCTTT,CASSLNAGQGITEAFF
TRBV4-1,.,TRBJ2-7,TGCGCCAGCAGCCAAGGCACTCGGGGTGGTTTCTACGAGCAGTACTTC,CASSQGTRGGFYEQYF
TRBV27,.,TRBJ1-5,TGTGCCAGCAGTTTATCGAGGAACAATCAGCCCCAGCATTTT,CASSLSRNNQPQHF
TRBV28,.,TRBJ2-1,TGTGCCAGCGTGAGCGGGCAGAAGCAGTTCTTC,CASVSGQKQFF
TRBV19,.,TRBJ2-5,TGTGCCAGTAGTATGGCGGGGGAGACCCAGTACTTC,CASSMAGETQYF
TRBV6-1,TRBD2,TRBJ2-5,TGTGCCAGCAGTGAGCCCCTAGCGGGACAACAAGAGACCCAGTACTTC,CASSEPLAGQQETQYF
TRBV6-5,TRBD1,TRBJ1-5,TGTGCCAGCAGTTTTCTACCACAGGGGACTCAGCCCCAGCATTTT,CASSFLPQGTQPQHF
TRBV6-5,.,TRBJ1-1,TGTGCCAGCAGCTCGGACAGAGTACAGGGTGAAGCTTTCTTT,CASSSDRVQGEAFF
TRBV30,.,TRBJ2-3,TGTGCCTGGAAAGGCGGTCGCGGAGATACGCAGTATTTT,CAWKGGRGDTQYF
TRBV28,.,TRBJ1-1,TGTGCCAGCAATGGCCAGGCGGGAGTGGGCACTGAAGCTTTCTTT,CASNGQAGVGTEAFF
TRBV2,TRBD2,TRBJ2-1,TGTGCCAGCACCCAACTAGCGGGGGGCAATGAGCAGTTCTTC,CASTQLAGGNEQFF
TRBV5-1,.,TRBJ1-1,TGCGCCAGCAGCCGTGGGAGCACTGAAGCTTTCTTT,CASSRGSTEAFF
TRBV5-3,TRBD2,TRBJ2-7,TGTGCCAGAAGTTACCGGGGGACTAGCGACAATCGTGTCTACGAGCAGTACTTC,CARSYRGTSDNRVYEQYF
TRBV7-8,.,TRBJ1-1,TGTGCCAGCAGTAGGGCCGCAAGGGGCCTATCGAACACTGAAGCTTTCTTT,CASSRAARGLSNTEAFF
TRBV30,TRBD2,TRBJ2-3,TGTGCCTGGGTCCTAGCGGGGGGCACAGATACGCAGTATTTT,CAWVLAGGTDTQYF
TRBV7-2,.,TRBJ2-3,TGTGCCAGCAGCTTTGGGGGGACAGATACGCAGTATTTT,CASSFGGTDTQYF
TRBV13,TRBD2,TRBJ2-7,TGTGCCAGCAGCTTCGAGCGGGGGGGCCTCAACGAGCAGTACTTC,CASSFERGGLNEQYF
TRBV4-1,.,TRBJ1-6,TGCGCCAGCAGCCAAGATCGGGGTCGGAGTAATTCACCCCTCCACTTT,CASSQDRGRSNSPLHF
TRBV4-1,.,TRBJ1-1,TGCGCCAGCAGCCAAGACCCTACTGAAGCTTTCTTT,CASSQDPTEAFF
TRBV11-3,.,TRBJ2-1,TGTGCCAGCAGCTTAGGGATACAACAGTACAATGAGCAGTTCTTC,CASSLGIQQYNEQFF
TRBV5-4,TRBD2,TRBJ2-1,TGTGCCAGCAGCTTGGTGGTAGCGGGGGGGCTCGATGAGCAGTTCTTC,CASSLVVAGGLDEQFF
TRBV25-1,TRBD1,TRBJ1-1,TGTGCCAACAAGACTATAAAAAAACAGGGGGCGGGAAACACTGAAGCTTTCTTT,CANKTIKKQGAGNTEAFF
TRBV12-5,.,TRBJ2-1,TGTGCTAGTGGTTTGTACGCAGGTCCCAACAATGAGCAGTTCTTC,CASGLYAGPNNEQFF
TRBV19,.,TRBJ2-2,TGTGCCAGTAGCCGAGGGACCGGGGAGCTGTTTTTT,CASSRGTGELFF
TRBV4-1,TRBD1,TRBJ2-3,TGCGCCAGCAGCCAACCGGCCCAGGGGGCAGCAGATACGCAGTATTTT,CASSQPAQGAADTQYF
TRBV14,.,TRBJ2-1,TGTGCCAGCAGCCAAGATCGTAGACTCTACAATGAGCAGTTCTTC,CASSQDRRLYNEQFF